The 17 T cell receptor beta chains below were found in one sample sequenced in a study of technical replicates of blood from four donors. TCRdb keeps only in-frame clones here, not all; method: immunoSEQ multiplex PCR. The sample yields approximately 45,000 clones, 90% to 97% seen once. Sequenced sample: T cells isolated from PBMCs. These receptors originate from a human donor in good health.

The chain uses TRBV27 and TRBJ2-7; D may be TRBD1 (5 bases). Trimming removed 8 bases at V and 4 bases at J, with 15 bases between. There are 13 residues in the CDR3. Germline values: CDR1 MNHEY, CDR2 SMNVEV (reference sequence). The chain's CDR3 is CASSTDSYYEQYF. DNA for the CDR3: TGTGCCAGCTCGACAGATTCCTATTACGAGCAGTACTTC.

The V call is TRBV4-2, the J call TRBJ2-7; 11 bases match TRBD1. The V and J ends lost 2 bases and 7 bases, in that order; junction bases with no gene match: 7. This CDR3 is 15 amino acids long. Per the germline V gene, CDR1 is LGHNA and CDR2 is YNFKEQ. The CDR3: CASSQFGQGAYEQYF. DNA of the CDR3: TGTGCCAGCAGCCAATTTGGACAGGGGGCTTATGAGCAGTACTTC.

As DNA, the CDR3 is TGCGCCAGCAGATCGGACAGGGAGATGAATGAGCAGTTCTTC. Translating it yields CASRSDREMNEQFF. This sequence joins TRBV10-1 and TRBJ2-1, with TRBD1 matching 8 bases. J gave up 7 bases and V 6 bases, and 8 bases lay outside the gene matches. The CDR3 contains 14 residues. Looked up from germline, CDR1 is WNHNN and CDR2 is SYGVQD (reference sequence).

This clone occurred once. Different DNA sequences within this sample yield the same CDR3. The chain carries TRBV6-5 and TRBJ2-7; 7 bases align to TRBD1. The CDR3 sequence is 12 residues long. V was clipped by 5 bases and J by 5 bases; unmatched bases: 3. CDR1 and CDR2 from the germline V gene are MNHEY and SVGAGI. For the CDR3, the DNA is TGTGCCAGCAGTCGAACAGGGGACGAGCAGTACTTC. Its translation is CASSRTGDEQYF.

This chain uses TRBV27 with TRBJ1-5; TRBD1 might be the D (6 bases). Trimming shortened V by 3 bases and J by 7 bases, and 16 bases separated the two germline ends. The CDR3 covers 15 residues. Per germline, CDR1 MNHEY and CDR2 SMNVEV (reference sequence). In DNA form, the CDR3 reads TGTGCCAGCAGTTTCTCGGGACAAACAGGACAGCCCCAGCATTTT. It is translated as CASSFSGQTGQPQHF.

This clone was recorded only once. V usage is TRBV6-1 and J usage is TRBJ2-3; D possibly corresponds to TRBD1 (5 bases). The germline V gene encodes CDR1 MNHNS and CDR2 SASEGT. Trimming removed 10 bases at V and 3 bases at J, with 17 bases between. This CDR3 contains 14 residues. The CDR3 reads CATQGLDGTDTQYF. In nucleotides, the CDR3 is TGTGCCACCCAGGGTCTCGACGGGACAGATACGCAGTATTTT.

V usage is TRBV7-3 and J usage is TRBJ2-1, with D possibly TRBD2 on 6 matching bases. The CDR3 length is 15 residues. From germline, CDR1 is SGHTA and CDR2 FQGTGA. Trimming removed 2 bases from V and 2 bases from J, with 10 bases in between. CDR3 amino acids: CASSLVAAPYNEQFF. As DNA, the CDR3 is TGTGCCAGCAGCTTAGTAGCGGCCCCCTACAATGAGCAGTTCTTC.

J is TRBJ2-2 and V is TRBV19, with 12 bases matching TRBD2. V was clipped by 6 bases and J by 4 bases; unmatched bases: 3. Germline V gene data show CDR1 as LNHDA and CDR2 as SQIVND (reference sequence). This CDR3 is built from 15 residues. The CDR3: CASSRLAGATGELFF. CDR3 nucleotide sequence: TGTGCCAGTAGCCGACTAGCGGGAGCCACCGGGGAGCTGTTTTTT.

The chain uses TRBV19 and TRBJ1-1; D gene ambiguous. The CDR3 extends over 10 amino acids. The V gene's germline CDR1 is LNHDA and CDR2 SQIVND (reference sequence). V was cut by 5 bases and J by 7 bases, with 5 bases left in between. The CDR3 sequence is CASSSFEAFF. The CDR3 nucleotides are TGTGCCAGTAGTTCGTTTGAAGCTTTCTTT. Combining the CDR3 with reference TRBV19 and TRBJ1-1 gives the whole variable domain DGGITQSPKYLFRKEGQNVTLSCEQNLNHDAMYWYRQDPGQGLRLIYYSQIVNDFQKGDIAEGYSVSREKKESFPLTVTSAQKNPTAFYLCASSSFEAFFGQGTRLTVV.

The gene calls are TRBV6-6 and TRBJ1-2, with D uncertain. Germline CDR1 reads MNHNY; CDR2 reads SVGAGI (reference sequence). The CDR3 extends over 11 amino acids. V lost 5 bases and J lost 1, with 2 bases in between. This chain's CDR3 is CASSHNYGYTF. The CDR3 DNA sequence: TGTGCCAGCAGTCATAACTATGGCTACACCTTC.

The chain is built from TRBV5-4 and TRBJ2-3; 13 bases map to TRBD2. After removal of 4 bases from V and 0 bases from J, the junction contained 2 bases not matched to a gene. Germline V gives CDR1 SGHNT, CDR2 YYREEE (reference sequence). This CDR3 comprises 16 residues. This chain's CDR3 is CASSQGLAGSTDTQYF. The CDR3 coding sequence is TGTGCCAGCAGCCAGGGACTAGCGGGGAGCACAGATACGCAGTATTTT.

The rearrangement uses TRBV28 and TRBJ2-7; D not certain. The V gene lost 7 bases and the J gene lost 5 bases, with 18 bases spanning the gap. CDR3 length equals 14 residues. Per germline, CDR1 MDHEN and CDR2 SYDVKM. The CDR3 sequence is CASTWADPINEQYF. The CDR3 DNA follows: TGTGCCAGCACCTGGGCAGATCCTATTAACGAGCAGTACTTC.

The J gene is TRBJ1-2, the V gene TRBV10-3, with 7 bases lining up with TRBD1. Germline trimming cut 9 bases from V and 3 bases from J; bases unmatched to any gene: 7. Germline CDR1 and CDR2: ENHRY and SYGVKD. This CDR3 region has 13 residues. In DNA, the CDR3 is TGTGCCATACAGGGGAGCCCGGACTATGGCTACACCTTC. This gives the protein CAIQGSPDYGYTF.

V gene TRBV25-1 combines with J gene TRBJ1-2; D is ambiguous. Germline V gives CDR1 MGHDK, CDR2 SYGVNS. CDR3 length: 15 amino acids. Between the trimmed V and J ends, which lost 1 base and 2 bases, there was a span of 11 bases. The CDR3 DNA reads as TGTGCCAGCAGTGAATTTGTAGGAGGGAACTATGGCTACACCTTC. As protein: CASSEFVGGNYGYTF.

This chain uses TRBV27 with TRBJ1-1; D uncertain. Trimming cost V 1 base and J 0 bases, with 12 bases left between them. Germline values: CDR1 MNHEY, CDR2 SMNVEV (reference sequence). The CDR3 contains 16 residues. CDR3 loop: CASSLYLEGLNTEAFF. The CDR3 DNA sequence: TGTGCCAGCAGTTTATATTTGGAGGGTCTGAACACTGAAGCTTTCTTT.

The rearrangement links TRBV19 to TRBJ2-6, with a weak D call TRBD1 (6 bases). The CDR3 runs 15 residues. The ends were cut back, 3 bases at V and 4 bases at J, with 10 bases in the middle. Germline V gene data show CDR1 as LNHDA and CDR2 as SQIVND (reference sequence). The CDR3 loop is CASSIQGTGANVLTF. CDR3 coding DNA: TGTGCCAGTAGTATTCAGGGGACGGGGGCCAACGTCCTGACTTTC.

J is TRBJ1-3 and V is TRBV7-9; 8 bases agree with TRBD1. Trimming took 5 bases from V and 5 from J; bases not matched to a gene: 17. The CDR3 is 18 amino acids. The V gene's germline CDR1 is SEHNR and CDR2 FQNEAQ (reference sequence). CDR3: CASSPSKQGEGGRNTIYF. For the CDR3, the DNA is TGTGCCAGCAGCCCGTCGAAACAGGGGGAAGGAGGGAGAAACACCATATATTTT.